Sequencing of this T cell receptor (beta chain) was carried out in a study of early T cells in non-severe SARS-CoV-2 infection. As for the study in general: Chains were not paired, and sequencing was done on bulk RNA from unsorted whole blood.

Unmatched junction bases numbered 2, after V lost 4 bases and J lost 1 base. The CDR3 length is 15 residues. Germline values: CDR1 MNHNS, CDR2 SASEGT. Notes on the study in general: Reliance on VDJdb matching favored anti-spike CD8 responses; private and CD4 specificities were missed.

This clonotype has only a few counts. Its specificity is not known. Via MiXCR, TCRdb re-called the 5' RACE reads, giving one row per CDR3 protein. The sample consists of over 60,000 distinct CDR3 sequences, about 9% of them appearing once. The sequence was collected from an adult who was a healthcare worker with PCR-confirmed SARS-CoV-2 infection or an uninfected control (not recorded which). The chain uses TRBV6-1 and TRBJ1-5, with 9 bases fitting TRBD1. Sequencing input: whole blood. CDR3 bases: TGTGCCAGCAGTGGGGACAGGGCAAGCAATCAGCCCCAGCATTTT. Its protein is CASSGDRASNQPQHF.